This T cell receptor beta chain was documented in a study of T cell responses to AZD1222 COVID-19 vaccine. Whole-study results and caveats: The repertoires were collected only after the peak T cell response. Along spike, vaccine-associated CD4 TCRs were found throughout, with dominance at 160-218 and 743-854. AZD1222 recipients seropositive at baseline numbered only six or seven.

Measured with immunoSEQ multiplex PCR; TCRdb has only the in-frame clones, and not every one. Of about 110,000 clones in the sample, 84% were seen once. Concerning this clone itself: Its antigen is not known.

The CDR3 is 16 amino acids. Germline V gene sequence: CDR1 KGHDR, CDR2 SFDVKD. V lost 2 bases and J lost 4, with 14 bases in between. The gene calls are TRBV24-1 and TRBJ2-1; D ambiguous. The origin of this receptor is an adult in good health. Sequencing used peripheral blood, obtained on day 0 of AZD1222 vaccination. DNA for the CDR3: TGTGCCACCAGTGATTCGAGCAGGCCACCTTACAATGAGCAGTTCTTC. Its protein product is CATSDSSRPPYNEQFF.